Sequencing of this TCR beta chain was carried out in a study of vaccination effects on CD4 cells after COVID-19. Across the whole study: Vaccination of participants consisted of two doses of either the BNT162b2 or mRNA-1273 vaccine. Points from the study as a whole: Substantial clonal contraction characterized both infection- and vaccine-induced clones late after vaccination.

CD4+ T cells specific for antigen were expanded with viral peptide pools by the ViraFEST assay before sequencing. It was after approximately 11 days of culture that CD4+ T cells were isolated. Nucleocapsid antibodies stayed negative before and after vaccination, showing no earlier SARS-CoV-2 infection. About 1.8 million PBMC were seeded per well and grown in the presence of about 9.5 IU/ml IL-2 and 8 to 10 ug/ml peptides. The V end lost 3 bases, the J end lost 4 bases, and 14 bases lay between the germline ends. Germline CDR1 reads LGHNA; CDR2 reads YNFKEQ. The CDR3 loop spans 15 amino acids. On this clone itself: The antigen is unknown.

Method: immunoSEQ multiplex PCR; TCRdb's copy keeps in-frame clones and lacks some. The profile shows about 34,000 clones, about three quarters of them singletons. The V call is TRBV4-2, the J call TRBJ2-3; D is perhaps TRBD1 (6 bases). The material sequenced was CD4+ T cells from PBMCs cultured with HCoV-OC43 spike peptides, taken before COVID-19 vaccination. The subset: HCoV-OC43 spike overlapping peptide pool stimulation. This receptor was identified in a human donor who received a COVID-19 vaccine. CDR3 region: CASSQAQGSADTQYF. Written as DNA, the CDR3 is TGTGCCAGCAGCCAGGCCCAGGGGTCCGCAGATACGCAGTATTTT.